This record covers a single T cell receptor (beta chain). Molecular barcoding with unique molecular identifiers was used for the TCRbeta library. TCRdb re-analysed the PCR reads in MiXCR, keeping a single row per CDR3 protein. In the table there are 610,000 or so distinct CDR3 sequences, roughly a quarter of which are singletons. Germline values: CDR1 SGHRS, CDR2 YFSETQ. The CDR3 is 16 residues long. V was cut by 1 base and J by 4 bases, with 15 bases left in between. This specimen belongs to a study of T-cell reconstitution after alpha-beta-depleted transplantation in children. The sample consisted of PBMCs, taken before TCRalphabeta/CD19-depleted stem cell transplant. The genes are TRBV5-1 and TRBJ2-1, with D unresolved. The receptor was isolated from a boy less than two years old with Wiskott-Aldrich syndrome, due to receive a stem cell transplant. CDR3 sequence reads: CASSLPDQFSYNEQFF. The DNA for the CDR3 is TGCGCCAGCAGCTTGCCAGACCAATTCAGTTACAATGAGCAGTTCTTC.